A single sample is the source of the 18 T cell receptor beta chains below, sequenced in a study of blood T cell repertoires in COVID-19. Generated by immunoSEQ multiplex PCR, the TCRdb table keeps only in-frame clones and is missing some. The table records about 140,000 clones, 76% of them present only once. The sample taken for sequencing was peripheral blood. The source of these receptors is a woman aged 80 or over with active or convalescent COVID-19.

The genes are TRBV9 and TRBJ1-1, with 9 bases matching TRBD1. The CDR3 contains 16 residues. In germline, CDR1 is SGDLS, CDR2 YYNGEE. V lost 2 bases, J lost 3 bases, and 8 bases stayed unmatched. The CDR3 is CASSVRGDRVDTEAFF. The CDR3 DNA follows: TGTGCCAGCAGCGTCCGGGGGGACAGGGTGGACACTGAAGCTTTCTTT.

The chain employs TRBV5-4 and TRBJ2-4; D possibly corresponds to TRBD1 (5 bases). CDR1 and CDR2 (germline): SGHNT, YYREEE (reference sequence). This CDR3 has 14 amino acids. V was cut by 0 bases and J by 6 bases, with 10 bases left in between. Written as DNA, the CDR3 is TGTGCCAGCAGCTTGGAACAGGACGGAAACATTCAGTACTTC. Encoded protein: CASSLEQDGNIQYF.

This chain connects TRBV28 to TRBJ1-5; TRBD1 matches 9 bases. The junction had 4 bases not matched to a gene; V was cut back by 6 bases and J by 1 base. The CDR3 contains 15 residues. The germline V gene has CDR1 MDHEN and CDR2 SYDVKM. Here the CDR3 DNA reads TGTGCCAGCAGCCTCGGACAGGGGAGCAATCAGCCCCAGCATTTT. Encoded protein: CASSLGQGSNQPQHF.

A single count supports this clone. This sequence joins TRBV5-1 and TRBJ1-1; D is unclear. The V end was cut by 0 bases, the J end by 2 bases, with 8 bases between. Germline-derived CDR1 and CDR2 are SGHRS and YFSETQ. The CDR3 runs 14 residues. CDR3 coding DNA: TGCGCCAGCAGCTTGGCCGCGGTAAACACTGAAGCTTTCTTT. Translated: CASSLAAVNTEAFF.

V gene TRBV28 combines with J gene TRBJ2-6; D is possibly TRBD1 (5 bases). Germline V gene sequence: CDR1 MDHEN, CDR2 SYDVKM. This CDR3 region has 18 residues. Trimming shortened V by 1 base and J by 0 bases, and 13 bases separated the two germline ends. The CDR3 bases are TGTGCCAGCAGTTTATTTGACAGTCCAACCTCTGGGGCCAACGTCCTGACTTTC. Its protein is CASSLFDSPTSGANVLTF. Filled out from reference TRBV28 and TRBJ2-6, the complete variable domain reads DVKVTQSSRYLVKRTGEKVFLECVQDMDHENMFWYRQDPGLGLRLIYFSYDVKMKEKGDIPEGYSVSREKKERFSLILESASTNQTSMYLCASSLFDSPTSGANVLTFGAGSRLTVL.

V is TRBV19 and J is TRBJ1-2; D call uncertain. The germline V and J ends were trimmed by 7 bases and 2 bases, with 17 bases remaining between them. CDR1 is LNHDA and CDR2 is SQIVND in the germline V gene (reference sequence). The CDR3 totals 15 residues. The CDR3 protein is CASNVAGSYNYGYTF. The CDR3 DNA follows: TGTGCCAGTAATGTAGCGGGGTCATACAACTATGGCTACACCTTC.

The chain is built from TRBV7-2 and TRBJ1-5; 9 nucleotides match TRBD1. The CDR3 consists of 16 residues. Germline V lookup: CDR1 SGHTA, CDR2 FQGNSA. J lost 1 base, V lost 5 bases, and 6 bases had no gene match. The DNA for the CDR3 is TGTGCCAGCAGCACAACAGGGGGCGGGAGCAATCAGCCCCAGCATTTT. It codes for CASSTTGGGSNQPQHF.

This rearrangement joins TRBV6-1 to TRBJ1-2; 8 bases agree with TRBD1. The germline V gene encodes CDR1 MNHNS and CDR2 SASEGT. V trimming: 0 bases; J trimming: 8 bases; junction bases outside the gene matches: 11. This CDR3 is 16 amino acids long. The CDR3 here is CASSEALRTGFGGYTF. Written as DNA, the CDR3 is TGTGCCAGCAGTGAAGCGCTTCGGACAGGGTTCGGCGGCTACACCTTC.

This clone showed up just a few times. The J gene is TRBJ1-1, the V gene TRBV2; the match to TRBD1 covers 7 bases. V lost 2 bases, J lost 1 base, and 7 bases stayed unmatched. Germline-derived CDR1 and CDR2 are SNHLY and FYNNEI. CDR3 length: 16 residues. The CDR3, as DNA: TGTGCCAGCAGTGAAAGACCGGGACAGTCGAACACTGAAGCTTTCTTT. Residues: CASSERPGQSNTEAFF.

This sequence joins TRBV18 and TRBJ1-2; D is unresolved. The V and J ends lost 2 bases and 0 bases respectively, with 10 bases between them. The CDR3 totals 15 residues. The V gene's germline CDR1 is KGHSH and CDR2 LQKENI. In nucleotides, the CDR3 is TGTGCCAGCTCACCAGTCGGCAGGACTAACTATGGCTACACCTTC. Translating gives CASSPVGRTNYGYTF.

This clone was counted only a few times. The chain employs TRBV7-8 and TRBJ2-7; tentatively, D is TRBD1 (6 bases). Deletions cut 5 bases from V and 3 bases from J, with 8 bases between. Germline assignment: CDR1 SGHVS and CDR2 FQNEAQ. This CDR3 is 12 amino acids long. The CDR3, as DNA: TGTGCCAGCAGCCTACAGGGCTACGAGCAGTACTTC. Translating gives CASSLQGYEQYF.

This sequence joins TRBV27 and TRBJ1-6, with TRBD1 matching over 8 bases. Germline assignment: CDR1 MNHEY and CDR2 SMNVEV (reference sequence). V lost 5 bases to trimming and J lost 14 bases; unmatched junction nucleotides: 8. The CDR3 spans 13 residues. The CDR3 DNA is TGTGCCAGCAGTCCAGGACAGGGCAGGACCCTCCACTTT. Protein product: CASSPGQGRTLHF.

The count of this clone is one. The chain couples TRBV25-1 to TRBJ2-2; D might be TRBD2 (6 bases). Germline V gene lookup returns CDR1 MGHDK and CDR2 SYGVNS. The CDR3 consists of 17 residues. V was trimmed by 2 bases and J by 5 bases, leaving 18 bases between them. CDR3 protein: CASSETPGGLWTGELFF. CDR3 coding DNA: TGTGCCAGCAGTGAAACTCCCGGGGGTCTTTGGACCGGGGAGCTGTTTTTT. The full variable domain, its missing parts supplied by reference TRBV25-1 and TRBJ2-2, is EADIYQTPRYLVIGTGKKITLECSQTMGHDKMYWYQQDPGMELHLIHYSYGVNSTEKGDLSSESTVSRIRTEHFPLTLESARPSHTSQYLCASSETPGGLWTGELFFGEGSRLTVL.

The chain joins TRBV18 to TRBJ2-1, with D possibly TRBD1 on 5 matching bases. V lost 2 bases, J lost 9 bases, and 17 bases lay in between. This CDR3 has 15 residues. Per germline, CDR1 KGHSH and CDR2 LQKENI. For the CDR3, the DNA is TGTGCCAGCTCACCAATCCAGGGAAGGGATGGTGAGCAGTTCTTC. Protein sequence: CASSPIQGRDGEQFF.

This clone was seen a few times. The CDR3 loop is CASSASGYEQYF. CDR3 nucleotides: TGTGCCAGCAGCGCTAGCGGCTACGAGCAGTACTTC. J is TRBJ2-7 and V is TRBV6-5; 7 bases map to TRBD2. This CDR3 spans 12 amino acids. Looked up from germline, CDR1 is MNHEY and CDR2 is SVGAGI. V lost 6 bases and J lost 3; bases outside the gene matches: 2.

The V and J genes are TRBV6-2 or TRBV6-3 and TRBJ2-5, with a weak D call TRBD2 (6 bases). CDR3 length: 13 residues. V lost 6 bases to trimming and J lost 4 bases, with 12 bases between them. Germline V gene data show CDR1 as MNHEY and CDR2 as SVGEGT. The DNA of the CDR3 is TGTGCCAGCAGCCACCTGGGGGGAGAGACCCAGTACTTC. Amino acids: CASSHLGGETQYF.

The chain is built from TRBV20-1 and TRBJ1-1; 7 bases agree with TRBD1. The CDR3 length is 11 residues. Per germline, CDR1 DFQATT and CDR2 SNEGSKA (reference sequence). Trimming at V came to 3 bases and at J to 9 bases, leaving 4 bases not matched to a gene. CDR3 amino acids: CSASMGQKAFF. The CDR3, as DNA: TGCAGTGCTAGTATGGGACAGAAAGCTTTCTTT.

This clone was counted between two and nine times. The chain employs TRBV5-6 and TRBJ1-3; TRBD1 agrees at 7 bases. After removal of 1 base from V and 3 bases from J, the junction contained 13 bases not matched to a gene. Germline V gives CDR1 SGHDT, CDR2 YYEEEE. CDR3 size: 18 residues. CDR3 residues: CASSLLFVGRGYGNTIYF. The DNA of the CDR3 is TGTGCCAGCAGCTTGCTATTTGTCGGCAGGGGGTATGGAAACACCATATATTTT.